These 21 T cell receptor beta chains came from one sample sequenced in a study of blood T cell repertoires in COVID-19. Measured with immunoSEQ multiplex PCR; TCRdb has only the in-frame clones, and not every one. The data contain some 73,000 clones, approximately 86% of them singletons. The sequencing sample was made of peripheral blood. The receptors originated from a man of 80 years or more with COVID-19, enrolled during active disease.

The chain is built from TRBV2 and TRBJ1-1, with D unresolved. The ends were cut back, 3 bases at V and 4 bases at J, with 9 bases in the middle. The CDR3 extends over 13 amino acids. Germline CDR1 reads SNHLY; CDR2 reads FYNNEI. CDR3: CASSEVEGTEAFF. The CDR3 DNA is TGTGCCAGCAGTGAGGTCGAGGGCACTGAAGCTTTCTTT.

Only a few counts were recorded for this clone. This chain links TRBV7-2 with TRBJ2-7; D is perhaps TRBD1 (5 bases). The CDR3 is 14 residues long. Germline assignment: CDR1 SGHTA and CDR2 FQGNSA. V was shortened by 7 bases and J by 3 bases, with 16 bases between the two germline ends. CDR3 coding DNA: TGTGCCAGCACCCAACCCGGACACTACTACGAGCAGTACTTC. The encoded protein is CASTQPGHYYEQYF.

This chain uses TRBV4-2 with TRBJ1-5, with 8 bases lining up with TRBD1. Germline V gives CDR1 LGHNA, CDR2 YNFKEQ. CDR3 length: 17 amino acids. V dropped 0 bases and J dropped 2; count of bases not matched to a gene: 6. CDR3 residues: CASSQDNYRGGNQPQHF. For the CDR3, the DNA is TGTGCCAGCAGCCAAGATAACTACAGGGGGGGCAATCAGCCCCAGCATTTT.

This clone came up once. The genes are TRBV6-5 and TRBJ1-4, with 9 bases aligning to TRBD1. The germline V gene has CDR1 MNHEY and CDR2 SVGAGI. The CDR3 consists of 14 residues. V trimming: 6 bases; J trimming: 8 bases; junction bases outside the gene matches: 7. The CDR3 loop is CASRTGGLGEKLFF. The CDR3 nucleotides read TGTGCCAGCAGGACAGGGGGATTAGGAGAAAAACTGTTTTTT.

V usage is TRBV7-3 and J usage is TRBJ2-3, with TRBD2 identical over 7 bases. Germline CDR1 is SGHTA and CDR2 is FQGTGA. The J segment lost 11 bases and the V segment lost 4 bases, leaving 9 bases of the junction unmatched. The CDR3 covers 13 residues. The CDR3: CASSSQTSHRQYF. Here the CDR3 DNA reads TGTGCCAGCAGCTCCCAGACTAGCCACAGGCAGTATTTT.

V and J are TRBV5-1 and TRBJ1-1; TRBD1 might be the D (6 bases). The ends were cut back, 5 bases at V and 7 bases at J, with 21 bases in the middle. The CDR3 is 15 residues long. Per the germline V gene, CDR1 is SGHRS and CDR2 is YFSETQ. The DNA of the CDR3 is TGCGCCAGCAGTTCTACACTCTCAGGGGTAAATGAAGCTTTCTTT. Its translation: CASSSTLSGVNEAFF.

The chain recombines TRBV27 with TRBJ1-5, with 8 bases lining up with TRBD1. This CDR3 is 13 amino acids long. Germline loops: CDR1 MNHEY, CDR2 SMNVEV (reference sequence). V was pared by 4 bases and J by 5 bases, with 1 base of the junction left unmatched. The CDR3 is CASSSTGDQPQHF. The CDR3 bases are TGTGCCAGCAGTTCGACAGGGGATCAGCCCCAGCATTTT.

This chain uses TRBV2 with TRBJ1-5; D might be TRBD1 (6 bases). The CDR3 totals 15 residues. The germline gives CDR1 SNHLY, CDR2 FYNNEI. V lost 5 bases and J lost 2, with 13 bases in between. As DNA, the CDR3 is TGTGCCAGCAGTTCAGACAGGCCTCGCAATCAGCCCCAGCATTTT. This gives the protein CASSSDRPRNQPQHF.

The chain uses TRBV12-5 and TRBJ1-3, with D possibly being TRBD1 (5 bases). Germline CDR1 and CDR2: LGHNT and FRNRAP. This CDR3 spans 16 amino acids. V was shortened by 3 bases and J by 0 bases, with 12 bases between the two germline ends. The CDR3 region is CASGFGWGDSGNTIYF. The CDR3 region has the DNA TGTGCTAGTGGTTTTGGATGGGGGGACTCTGGAAACACCATATATTTT.

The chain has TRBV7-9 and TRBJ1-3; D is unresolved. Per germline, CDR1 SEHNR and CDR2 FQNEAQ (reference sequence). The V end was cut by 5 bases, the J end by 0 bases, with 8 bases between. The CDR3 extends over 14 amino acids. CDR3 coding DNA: TGTGCCAGCAGCCTTACAATCTCTGGAAACACCATATATTTT. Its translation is CASSLTISGNTIYF.

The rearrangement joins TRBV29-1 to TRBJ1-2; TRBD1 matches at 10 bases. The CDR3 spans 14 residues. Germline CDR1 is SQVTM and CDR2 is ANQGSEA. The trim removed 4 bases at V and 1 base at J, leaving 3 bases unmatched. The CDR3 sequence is CSVGGQGDNYGYTF. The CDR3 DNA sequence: TGCAGCGTTGGCGGACAGGGGGATAACTATGGCTACACCTTC.

CDR3: CASSFQPPGYSNQPQHF. The CDR3 bases are TGTGCCAGCAGCTTCCAGCCCCCGGGATATAGCAATCAGCCCCAGCATTTT. The V gene is TRBV27, the J gene TRBJ1-5; D unresolved. Germline CDR1 is MNHEY and CDR2 is SMNVEV (reference sequence). CDR3 size: 17 residues. The V end lost 6 bases, the J end lost 0 bases, and 18 bases lay between the germline ends.

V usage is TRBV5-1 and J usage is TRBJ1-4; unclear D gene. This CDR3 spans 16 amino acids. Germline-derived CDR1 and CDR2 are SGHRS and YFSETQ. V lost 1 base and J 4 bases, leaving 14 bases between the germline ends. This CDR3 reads CASSLTQGGYNEKLFF. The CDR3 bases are TGCGCCAGCAGCTTGACCCAAGGCGGTTATAATGAAAAACTGTTTTTT.

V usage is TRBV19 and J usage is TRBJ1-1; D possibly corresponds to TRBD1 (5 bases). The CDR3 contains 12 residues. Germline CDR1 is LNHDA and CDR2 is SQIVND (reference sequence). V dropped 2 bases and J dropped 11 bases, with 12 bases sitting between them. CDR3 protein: CASSIPKGWAFF. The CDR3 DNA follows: TGTGCCAGTAGTATACCCAAGGGGTGGGCTTTCTTT.

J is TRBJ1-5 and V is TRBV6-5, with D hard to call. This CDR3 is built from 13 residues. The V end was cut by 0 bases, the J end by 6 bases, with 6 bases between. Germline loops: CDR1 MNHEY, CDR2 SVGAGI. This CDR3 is CASSYSSGQPQHF. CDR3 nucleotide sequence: TGTGCCAGCAGTTACTCTAGCGGTCAGCCCCAGCATTTT.

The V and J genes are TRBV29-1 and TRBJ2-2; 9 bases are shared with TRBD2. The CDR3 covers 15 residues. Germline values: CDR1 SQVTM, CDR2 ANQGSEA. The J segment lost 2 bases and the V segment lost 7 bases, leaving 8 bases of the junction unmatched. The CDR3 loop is CSAAGGRGNTGELFF. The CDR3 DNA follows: TGCAGCGCCGCCGGCGGGAGGGGTAACACCGGGGAGCTGTTTTTT.

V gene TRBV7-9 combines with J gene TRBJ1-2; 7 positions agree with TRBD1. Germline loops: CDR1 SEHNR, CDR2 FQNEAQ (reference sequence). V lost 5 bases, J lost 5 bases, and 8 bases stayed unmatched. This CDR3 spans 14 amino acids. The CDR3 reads CASSPTGVGYGYTF. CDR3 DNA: TGTGCCAGCAGCCCCACAGGGGTTGGTTATGGCTACACCTTC.

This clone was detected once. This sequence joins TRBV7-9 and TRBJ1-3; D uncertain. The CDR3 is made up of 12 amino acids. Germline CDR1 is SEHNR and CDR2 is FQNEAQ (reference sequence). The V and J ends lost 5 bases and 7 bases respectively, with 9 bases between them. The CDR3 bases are TGTGCCAGCAGCCCCGTCGCGAACACCATATATTTT. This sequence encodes CASSPVANTIYF.

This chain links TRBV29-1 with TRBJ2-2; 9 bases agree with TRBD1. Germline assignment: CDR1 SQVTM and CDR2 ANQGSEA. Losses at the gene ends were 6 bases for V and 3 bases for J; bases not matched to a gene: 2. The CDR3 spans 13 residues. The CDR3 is CSVRTGDTGELFF. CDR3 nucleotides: TGCAGCGTGAGGACAGGGGACACCGGGGAGCTGTTTTTT.

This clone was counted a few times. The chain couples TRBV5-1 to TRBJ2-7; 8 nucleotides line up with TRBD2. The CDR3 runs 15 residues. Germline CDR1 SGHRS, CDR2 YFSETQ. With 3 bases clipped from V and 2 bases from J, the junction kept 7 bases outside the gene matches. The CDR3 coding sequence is TGCGCCAGCAGCTCCGGGGGGGGTTCAGCCTACGAGCAGTACTTC. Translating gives CASSSGGGSAYEQYF.

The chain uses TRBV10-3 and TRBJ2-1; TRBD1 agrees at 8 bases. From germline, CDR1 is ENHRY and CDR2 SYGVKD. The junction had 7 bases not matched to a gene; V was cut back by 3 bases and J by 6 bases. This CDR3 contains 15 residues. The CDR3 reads CAISEVRGRGNEQFF. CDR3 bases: TGTGCCATCAGTGAAGTCAGGGGGCGGGGCAATGAGCAGTTCTTC.